This T cell receptor beta chain was identified in a study of cytomegalovirus exposure and HLA in healthy donors. Whole-study context: The roughly 120 validation repertoires matched the roughly 700 first-cohort repertoires in platform, a later analysis reported. Study results and limitations: Cytomegalovirus-associated TCR beta chains were listed, numbering 150 to 200.

This CDR3 region has 17 residues. Germline V gives CDR1 SGHTA, CDR2 FQGNSA. The V and J ends lost 5 bases and 6 bases, in that order; junction bases with no gene match: 14. A note on this clone: Its antigen remains unidentified.

Using immunoSEQ multiplex PCR, the repertoire was profiled, and TCRdb retains in-frame clones only, with some absent. This sample has 200,000 to 250,000 clones, with 75% to 95% found just once. The chain couples TRBV7-2 to TRBJ2-2; 8 bases line up with TRBD2. The sample consisted of PBMCs. The clonotype comes from a woman aged 18-29 years in good health and CMV-seronegative. The CDR3, as DNA: TGTGCCAGCAGCCGCCCGGTGGTAGCGGGGACCCCCGGGGAGCTGTTTTTT. Residues: CASSRPVVAGTPGELFF.